Below are 25 T cell receptor beta chains sequenced from a single sample in a study of OX40 agonist ivuxolimab in advanced cancers. Method: immunoSEQ multiplex PCR; TCRdb's copy keeps in-frame clones and lacks some. This repertoire shows roughly 69,000 clones, just under 85% found once; its top ten account for 9.8%. This specimen consisted of CD4+ or CD8+ T cells sorted from blood, obtained in a trial of the OX40 agonist ivuxolimab. The receptor source for this set is an adult with an advanced solid tumor such as melanoma, head and neck, liver or kidney cancer.

This clone has just a few counts. The chain joins TRBV30 to TRBJ1-1, with a possible D match to TRBD1 (5 bases). From germline, CDR1 is GTSNPN and CDR2 SVGIG (reference sequence). V lost 6 bases to trimming and J lost 5 bases, with 13 bases between them. CDR3 size: 12 residues. CDR3 protein: CACTPGITEAFF. The CDR3 nucleotides read TGTGCCTGCACCCCAGGGATTACTGAAGCTTTCTTT.

The gene calls are TRBV7-2 and TRBJ1-1; maybe TRBD1 (6 bases). CDR3 size: 17 residues. Trimming stripped 5 bases from V and 0 bases from J, with 19 bases between. Germline values: CDR1 SGHTA, CDR2 FQGNSA. DNA of the CDR3: TGTGCCAGCAGCCAGAAATCAGGGGTCTACATGAACACTGAAGCTTTCTTT. Amino acids: CASSQKSGVYMNTEAFF.

The chain recombines TRBV11-2 with TRBJ2-1, with 11 bases identical to TRBD2. The CDR3 loop spans 14 amino acids. V trimming: 6 bases; J trimming: 4 bases; junction bases outside the gene matches: 2. Germline-derived CDR1 and CDR2 are SGHAT and FQNNGV. The CDR3 reads CASRLAGEYNEQFF. As DNA, the CDR3 is TGTGCCAGCAGACTAGCGGGAGAATACAATGAGCAGTTCTTC.

V usage is TRBV15 and J usage is TRBJ1-1; 7 bases match TRBD1. The V gene's germline CDR1 is LNHNV and CDR2 YYDKDF (reference sequence). The CDR3 totals 15 residues. Trimming took 0 bases from V and 1 from J; bases not matched to a gene: 2. CDR3 sequence: CATSREQGRNTEAFF. Here the CDR3 DNA reads TGTGCCACCAGCAGAGAACAGGGGAGGAACACTGAAGCTTTCTTT.

This clone showed up just a few times. V and J are TRBV7-2 and TRBJ2-7, with TRBD1 matching over 9 bases. CDR1 is SGHTA and CDR2 is FQGNSA in the germline V gene. V lost 1 base and J lost 6; bases outside the gene matches: 4. CDR3 length equals 14 residues. The CDR3 here is CASSLGGQGLEQYF. CDR3 nucleotide sequence: TGTGCCAGCAGCTTAGGGGGACAGGGTCTCGAGCAGTACTTC.

V and J are TRBV6-5 and TRBJ2-7, with D perhaps TRBD1 (6 bases). Trimming took off 7 bases at V and 2 bases at J, with 12 bases between the two ends. This CDR3 has 13 amino acids. Germline assignment: CDR1 MNHEY and CDR2 SVGAGI. CDR3 nucleotides: TGTGCCAGCATACAGGGCGGAACCTACGAGCAGTACTTC. Translating it yields CASIQGGTYEQYF.

The chain carries TRBV7-2 and TRBJ2-7; D assignment may be TRBD1 or TRBD2 (5 bases each). CDR3 size: 15 residues. CDR1 is SGHTA, CDR2 FQGNSA, per germline. Trimming removed 3 bases at V and 3 bases at J, with 15 bases between. The CDR3 here is CASSFSGTDIYEQYF. The CDR3 DNA sequence: TGTGCCAGCAGCTTTTCCGGGACGGATATCTACGAGCAGTACTTC.

This chain joins TRBV7-8 and TRBJ2-1; unclear D gene. The length of the CDR3 is 14 residues. The V gene's germline CDR1 is SGHVS and CDR2 FQNEAQ. V lost 1 base and J lost 0, with 4 bases in between. The CDR3 region has the DNA TGTGCCAGCAGCTTAGTGACCTCCTACAATGAGCAGTTCTTC. This sequence encodes CASSLVTSYNEQFF.

V usage is TRBV6-1 and J usage is TRBJ2-1; 7 bases are shared with TRBD2. CDR3 length equals 15 residues. V lost 6 bases, J lost 7 bases, and 12 bases stayed unmatched. Germline V gene data show CDR1 as MNHNS and CDR2 as SASEGT. The CDR3 spells CASRRASGGVNEQFF. CDR3 DNA: TGTGCCAGCAGGCGGGCTAGCGGAGGGGTTAATGAGCAGTTCTTC.

This clone appeared once. V is TRBV9 and J is TRBJ1-4; a possible D gene is TRBD1 (5 bases). The germline V and J ends were trimmed by 4 bases and 6 bases, with 10 bases remaining between them. The CDR3 has 13 amino acids. CDR1 SGDLS and CDR2 YYNGEE come from the germline V gene. In DNA form, the CDR3 reads TGTGCCAGCAGCTCGCAGGGAGATGAAAAACTGTTTTTT. This encodes CASSSQGDEKLFF.

This chain connects TRBV11-2 to TRBJ2-5; either TRBD1 or TRBD2 may fit D (5 bases each). Looked up from germline, CDR1 is SGHAT and CDR2 is FQNNGV. Between the trimmed V and J ends, which lost 3 bases and 11 bases, there was a span of 13 bases. The CDR3 contains 12 residues. The CDR3 spells CASSFTVGEQYF. In nucleotides, the CDR3 is TGTGCCAGCAGCTTTACGGTGGGGGAGCAGTACTTC.

CDR3 nucleotide sequence: TGCGCCAGCAGCCGCGGACAGGGGGCCCCCTACGAGCAGTACTTC. Protein product: CASSRGQGAPYEQYF. The chain couples TRBV5-1 to TRBJ2-7; 11 bases agree with TRBD1. V lost 4 bases, J lost 2 bases, and 5 bases stayed unmatched. This CDR3 has 15 amino acids. The V gene's germline CDR1 is SGHRS and CDR2 YFSETQ. Together with reference TRBV5-1 and TRBJ2-7, the CDR3 gives the full variable domain: KAGVTQTPRYLIKTRGQQVTLSCSPISGHRSVSWYQQTPGQGLQFLFEYFSETQRNKGNFPGRFSGRQFSNSRSEMNVSTLELGDSALYLCASSRGQGAPYEQYFGPGTRLTVT.

The chain has TRBV5-6 and TRBJ1-4; D is ambiguous. Looked up from germline, CDR1 is SGHDT and CDR2 is YYEEEE. Trimming removed 1 base at V and 3 bases at J, with 7 bases between. The CDR3 is 14 residues long. This CDR3 is CASSLRGPNEKLFF. In DNA form, the CDR3 reads TGTGCCAGCAGCTTGAGAGGGCCTAATGAAAAACTGTTTTTT.

The rearrangement joins TRBV30 to TRBJ1-2; D is undetermined. The V gene's germline CDR1 is GTSNPN and CDR2 SVGIG (reference sequence). The CDR3 loop spans 13 amino acids. V was trimmed by 0 bases and J by 5 bases, leaving 10 bases between them. CDR3 in DNA: TGTGCCTGGAGTGTGAGAGGGTTATATGGCTACACCTTC. The encoded protein is CAWSVRGLYGYTF.

The gene calls are TRBV7-9 and TRBJ2-3; a weak D match, TRBD1 (6 bases). Trimming cost V 4 bases and J 3 bases, with 11 bases left between them. The CDR3 spans 14 residues. CDR1 is SEHNR, CDR2 FQNEAQ, per germline (reference sequence). Here the CDR3 DNA reads TGTGCCAGCAGCTCCACAGGGCCGACAGATACGCAGTATTTT. Translated, it gives CASSSTGPTDTQYF.

The count of this clone is one. The chain combines TRBV5-8 with TRBJ2-1; 11 bases agree with TRBD2. The CDR3 consists of 16 residues. Germline CDR1 reads SGHTS; CDR2 reads YDEGEE. V trimming: 2 bases; J trimming: 4 bases; junction bases outside the gene matches: 5. As DNA, the CDR3 is TGTGCCAGCAGCTTCACAGGGACTAGCGGTTACAATGAGCAGTTCTTC. Amino acid sequence: CASSFTGTSGYNEQFF. The full variable domain, in which reference TRBV5-8 and TRBJ2-1 provide the parts outside the CDR3, is EAGVTQSPTHLIKTRGQQATLRCSPISGHTSVYWYQQALGLGLQFLLWYDEGEERNRGNFPPRFSGRQFPNYSSELNVNALELEDSALYLCASSFTGTSGYNEQFFGPGTRLTVL.

V is TRBV30 and J is TRBJ1-1, with D hard to call. CDR3 length: 14 amino acids. The germline CDR1 and CDR2 sequences are GTSNPN and SVGIG (reference sequence). The V gene lost 2 bases and the J gene lost 4 bases, with 14 bases spanning the gap. CDR3 amino acids: CAWSSGLPPTEAFF. The CDR3 nucleotides are TGTGCCTGGAGTAGTGGACTTCCACCCACTGAAGCTTTCTTT.

The CDR3 region has the DNA TGTGCCAGCAGCTTAAGGGCGGTCCCGACAGGGGGCGATGAGCAGTTCTTC. It yields the protein CASSLRAVPTGGDEQFF. The V and J genes are TRBV11-2 and TRBJ2-1, with 10 bases aligning to TRBD1. Germline V gene sequence: CDR1 SGHAT, CDR2 FQNNGV. The CDR3 consists of 17 residues. V shed 2 bases and J 8 bases; nucleotides not matched to a gene: 12.

The chain has TRBV5-1 and TRBJ2-6, with D unclear. The CDR3 is 15 amino acids. V was clipped by 5 bases and J by 4 bases, with 13 bases between them. Germline V gives CDR1 SGHRS, CDR2 YFSETQ. DNA of the CDR3: TGCGCCAGCAGTGTGGAAGGGCCCGGGGCCAACGTCCTGACTTTC. This translates into CASSVEGPGANVLTF.

The chain employs TRBV5-1 and TRBJ2-7; 7 bases are shared with TRBD1. The trim removed 3 bases at V and 0 bases at J, leaving 15 bases unmatched. The CDR3 is 18 amino acids. The germline V gene encodes CDR1 SGHRS and CDR2 YFSETQ. This CDR3 is CASSSPMDRPFSSYEQYF. The CDR3 DNA follows: TGCGCCAGCAGCTCCCCCATGGACAGGCCGTTTAGCTCCTACGAGCAGTACTTC.

This clone was found a few times. The V and J genes are TRBV5-8 and TRBJ2-1; D uncertain. V lost 4 bases to trimming and J lost 0 bases, with 14 bases between them. This CDR3 has 16 amino acids. From germline, CDR1 is SGHTS and CDR2 YDEGEE. CDR3: CASSPLGRTSYNEQFF. The CDR3 coding sequence is TGTGCCAGCAGCCCCCTAGGAAGGACCTCCTACAATGAGCAGTTCTTC.

V and J are TRBV7-3 and TRBJ2-1; 11 bases are a match to TRBD2. The CDR3 extends over 16 amino acids. The V gene's germline CDR1 is SGHTA and CDR2 FQGTGA. Losses at the gene ends were 5 bases for V and 7 bases for J; bases not matched to a gene: 10. CDR3 coding DNA: TGTGCCAGCAGCGCCTCCCTAGCGGGAGGCCGAAATGAGCAGTTCTTC. Amino acids: CASSASLAGGRNEQFF. Full variable domain (rest looked up from reference TRBV7-3 and TRBJ2-1): GAGVSQTPSNKVTEKGKYVELRCDPISGHTALYWYRQSLGQGPEFLIYFQGTGAADDSGLPNDRFFAVRPEGSVSTLKIQRTERGDSAVYLCASSASLAGGRNEQFFGPGTRLTVL.

This chain connects TRBV7-9 to TRBJ1-1; D is unclear. In germline, CDR1 is SEHNR, CDR2 FQNEAQ (reference sequence). Trimming removed 2 bases at V and 3 bases at J, with 16 bases between. The CDR3 loop spans 16 amino acids. This chain's CDR3 is CASSLSGSQYYTEAFF. The CDR3 DNA is TGTGCCAGCAGCTTATCCGGCAGCCAGTACTACACTGAAGCTTTCTTT.

This clone turned up a few times. The CDR3: CASTPNRELNYGYTF. For the CDR3, the DNA is TGTGCCAGCACCCCTAATAGAGAACTTAACTATGGCTACACCTTC. V and J are TRBV2 and TRBJ1-2; D is ambiguous. The CDR3 is 15 residues long. Looked up from germline, CDR1 is SNHLY and CDR2 is FYNNEI. V lost 7 bases and J lost 1, with 16 bases in between.

This clone was detected once. The genes are TRBV7-6 and TRBJ1-1; 7 bases align to TRBD1. V lost 2 bases, J lost 0 bases, and 6 bases stayed unmatched. Germline V CDR1 and CDR2: SGHVS, FNYEAQ. This CDR3 spans 16 amino acids. The CDR3 protein is CASSLTGVLMNTEAFF. Here the CDR3 DNA reads TGTGCCAGCAGCTTAACAGGGGTCCTCATGAACACTGAAGCTTTCTTT.